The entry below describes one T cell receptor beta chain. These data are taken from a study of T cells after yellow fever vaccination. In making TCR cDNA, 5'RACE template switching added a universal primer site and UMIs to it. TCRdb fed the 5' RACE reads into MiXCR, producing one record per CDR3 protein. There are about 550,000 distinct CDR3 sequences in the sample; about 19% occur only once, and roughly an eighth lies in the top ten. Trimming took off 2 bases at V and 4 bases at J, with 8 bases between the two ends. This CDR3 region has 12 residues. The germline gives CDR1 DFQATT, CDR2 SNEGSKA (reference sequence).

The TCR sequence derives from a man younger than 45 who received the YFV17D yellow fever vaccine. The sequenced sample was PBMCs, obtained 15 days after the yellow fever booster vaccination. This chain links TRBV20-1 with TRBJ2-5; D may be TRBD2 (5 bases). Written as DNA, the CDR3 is TGCAGTGCTAGATGGGCGGGAGAGACCCAGTACTTC. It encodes CSARWAGETQYF.